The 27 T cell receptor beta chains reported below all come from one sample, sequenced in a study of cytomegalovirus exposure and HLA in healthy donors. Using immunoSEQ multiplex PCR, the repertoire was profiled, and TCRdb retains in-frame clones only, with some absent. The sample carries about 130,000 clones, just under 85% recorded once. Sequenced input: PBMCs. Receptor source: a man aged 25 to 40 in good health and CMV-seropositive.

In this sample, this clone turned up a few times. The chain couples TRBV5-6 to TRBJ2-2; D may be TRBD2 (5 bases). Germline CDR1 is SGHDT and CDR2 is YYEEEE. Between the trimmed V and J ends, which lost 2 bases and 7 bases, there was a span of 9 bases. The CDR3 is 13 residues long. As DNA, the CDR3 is TGTGCCAGCAGCTTTACCGGGATCGGGGAGCTGTTTTTT. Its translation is CASSFTGIGELFF.

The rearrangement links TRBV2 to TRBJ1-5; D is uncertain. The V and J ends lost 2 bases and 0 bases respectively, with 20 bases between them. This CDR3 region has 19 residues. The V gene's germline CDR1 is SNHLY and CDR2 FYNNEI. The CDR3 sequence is CASSESSVAAGGSNQPQHF. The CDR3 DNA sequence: TGTGCCAGCAGTGAATCTAGTGTTGCAGCAGGAGGTAGCAATCAGCCCCAGCATTTT. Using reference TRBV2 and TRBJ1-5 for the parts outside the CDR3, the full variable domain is EPEVTQTPSHQVTQMGQEVILRCVPISNHLYFYWYRQILGQKVEFLVSFYNNEISEKSEIFDDQFSVERPDGSNFTLKIRSTKLEDSAMYFCASSESSVAAGGSNQPQHFGDGTRLSIL.

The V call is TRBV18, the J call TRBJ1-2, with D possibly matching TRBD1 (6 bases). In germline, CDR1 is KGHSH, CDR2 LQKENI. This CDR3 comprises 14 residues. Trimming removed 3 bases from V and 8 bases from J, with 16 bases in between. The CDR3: CASSPLTGPEGYTF. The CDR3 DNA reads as TGTGCCAGCTCACCTTTGACAGGCCCCGAGGGCTACACCTTC.

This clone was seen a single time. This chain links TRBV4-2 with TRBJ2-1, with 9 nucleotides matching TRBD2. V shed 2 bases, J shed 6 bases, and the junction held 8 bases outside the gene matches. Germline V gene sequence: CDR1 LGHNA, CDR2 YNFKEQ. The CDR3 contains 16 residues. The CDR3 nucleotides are TGTGCCAGCAGCCAAACGCGGGGGGGCCGGGGCAATGAGCAGTTCTTC. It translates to CASSQTRGGRGNEQFF.

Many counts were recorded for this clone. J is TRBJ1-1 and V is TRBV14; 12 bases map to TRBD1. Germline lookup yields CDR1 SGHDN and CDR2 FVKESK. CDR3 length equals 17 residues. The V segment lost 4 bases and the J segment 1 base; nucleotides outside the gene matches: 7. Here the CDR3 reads CASSRQGQGARNTEAFF. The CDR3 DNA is TGTGCCAGCAGCCGACAGGGACAGGGGGCGCGGAACACTGAAGCTTTCTTT.

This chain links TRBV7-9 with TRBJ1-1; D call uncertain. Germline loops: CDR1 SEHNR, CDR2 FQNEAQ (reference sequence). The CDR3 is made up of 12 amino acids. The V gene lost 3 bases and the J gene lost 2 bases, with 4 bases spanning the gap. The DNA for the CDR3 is TGTGCCAGCAGCTTTACTAACACTGAAGCTTTCTTT. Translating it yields CASSFTNTEAFF.

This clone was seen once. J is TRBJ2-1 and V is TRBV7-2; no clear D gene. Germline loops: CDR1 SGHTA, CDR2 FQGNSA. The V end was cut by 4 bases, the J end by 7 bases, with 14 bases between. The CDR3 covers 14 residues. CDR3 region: CASSSTYGWNEQFF. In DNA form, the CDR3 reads TGTGCCAGCAGCTCCACCTACGGTTGGAATGAGCAGTTCTTC.

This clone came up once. For the CDR3, the DNA is TGCGCCAGCACCCCTCCGGGACAGGGGCTGTCCGGGGAGCTGTTTTTT. Its protein product is CASTPPGQGLSGELFF. This rearrangement joins TRBV5-1 to TRBJ2-2, with 10 bases matching TRBD1. Germline V CDR1 and CDR2: SGHRS, YFSETQ. The CDR3 length is 16 residues. J gave up 6 bases and V 6 bases, and 11 bases lay outside the gene matches.

CDR3 nucleotide sequence: TGTGCCACCACGCCGACAGGGTTGAGTTACGAGCAGTACTTC. Protein: CATTPTGLSYEQYF. V usage is TRBV2 and J usage is TRBJ2-7, with 7 bases matching TRBD1. CDR1 is SNHLY and CDR2 is FYNNEI in the germline V gene. The CDR3 length is 14 residues. Unmatched junction bases numbered 13, after V lost 10 bases and J lost 4 bases.

CDR3 nucleotide sequence: TGCGCCAGCAGCTTGGAGGGAGGAGGTAACTACGAGCAGTACTTC. It codes for CASSLEGGGNYEQYF. The rearrangement joins TRBV5-1 to TRBJ2-7; D possibly corresponds to TRBD2 (6 bases). Germline V lookup: CDR1 SGHRS, CDR2 YFSETQ. Trimming removed 0 bases from V and 3 bases from J, with 13 bases in between. The CDR3 length is 15 residues.

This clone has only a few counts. The CDR3 reads CASNRGSGNTIYF. The DNA of the CDR3 is TGTGCCAGCAACCGGGGATCTGGAAACACCATATATTTT. The chain is built from TRBV11-1 and TRBJ1-3; no reliable D call. The CDR3 runs to 13 residues. Trimming cost V 7 bases and J 1 base, with 8 bases left between them. Germline CDR1 and CDR2: SGHAT and FQDESV (reference sequence). Combining the CDR3 with reference TRBV11-1 and TRBJ1-3 gives the whole variable domain EAEVAQSPRYKITEKSQAVAFWCDPISGHATLYWYRQILGQGPELLVQFQDESVVDDSQLPKDRFSAERLKGVDSTLKIQPAELGDSAMYLCASNRGSGNTIYFGEGSWLTVV.

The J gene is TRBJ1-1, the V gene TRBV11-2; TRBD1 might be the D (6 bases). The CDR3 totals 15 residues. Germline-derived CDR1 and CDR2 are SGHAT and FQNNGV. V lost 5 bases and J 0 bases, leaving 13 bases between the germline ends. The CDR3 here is CASSARDTMNTEAFF. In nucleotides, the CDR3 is TGTGCCAGCAGCGCACGGGACACTATGAACACTGAAGCTTTCTTT.

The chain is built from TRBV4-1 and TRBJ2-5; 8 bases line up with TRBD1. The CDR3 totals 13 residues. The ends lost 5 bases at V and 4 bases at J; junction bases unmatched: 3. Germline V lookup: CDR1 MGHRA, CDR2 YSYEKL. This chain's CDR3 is CASSSGQGETQYF. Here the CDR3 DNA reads TGCGCCAGCAGCTCAGGACAGGGAGAGACCCAGTACTTC.

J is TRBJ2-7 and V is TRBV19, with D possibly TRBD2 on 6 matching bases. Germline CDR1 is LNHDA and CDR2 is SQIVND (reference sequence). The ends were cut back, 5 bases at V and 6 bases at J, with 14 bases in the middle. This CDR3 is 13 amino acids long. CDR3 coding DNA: TGTGCCAGTAGTCCCTTCGGGAGTTTCGAGCAGTACTTC. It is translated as CASSPFGSFEQYF.

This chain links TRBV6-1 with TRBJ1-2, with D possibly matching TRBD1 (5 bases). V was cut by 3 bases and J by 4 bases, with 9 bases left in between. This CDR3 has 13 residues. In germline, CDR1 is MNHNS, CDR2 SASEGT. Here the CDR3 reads CASSDGTGYGYTF. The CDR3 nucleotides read TGTGCCAGCAGTGATGGCACAGGCTATGGCTACACCTTC.

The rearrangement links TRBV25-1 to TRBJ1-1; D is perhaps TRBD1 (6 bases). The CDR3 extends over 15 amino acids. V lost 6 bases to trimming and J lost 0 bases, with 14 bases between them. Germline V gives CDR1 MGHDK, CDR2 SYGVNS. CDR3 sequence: CASSPSGTMNTEAFF. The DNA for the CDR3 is TGTGCCAGCAGCCCTTCCGGGACAATGAACACTGAAGCTTTCTTT.

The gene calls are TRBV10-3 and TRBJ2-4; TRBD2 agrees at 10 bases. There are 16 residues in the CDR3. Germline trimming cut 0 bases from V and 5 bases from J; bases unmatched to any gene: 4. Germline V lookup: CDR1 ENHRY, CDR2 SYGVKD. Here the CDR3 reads CAISESRSGGQNIQYF. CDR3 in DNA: TGTGCCATCAGTGAGTCGCGTAGCGGGGGGCAAAACATTCAGTACTTC.

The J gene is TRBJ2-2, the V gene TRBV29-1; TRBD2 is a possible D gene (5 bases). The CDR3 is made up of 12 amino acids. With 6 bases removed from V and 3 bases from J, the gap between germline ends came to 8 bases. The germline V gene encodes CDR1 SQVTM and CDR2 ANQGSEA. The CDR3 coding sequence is TGCAGCGTCGAGGAGGACACCGGGGAGCTGTTTTTT. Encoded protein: CSVEEDTGELFF.

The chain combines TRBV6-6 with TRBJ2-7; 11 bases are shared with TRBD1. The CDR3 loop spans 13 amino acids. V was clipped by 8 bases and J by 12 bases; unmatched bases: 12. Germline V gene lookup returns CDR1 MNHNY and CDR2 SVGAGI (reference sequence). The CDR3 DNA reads TGTGCCAGCTTCGGGACAGGGGGGCCTGGGCGGTACTTC. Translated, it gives CASFGTGGPGRYF.

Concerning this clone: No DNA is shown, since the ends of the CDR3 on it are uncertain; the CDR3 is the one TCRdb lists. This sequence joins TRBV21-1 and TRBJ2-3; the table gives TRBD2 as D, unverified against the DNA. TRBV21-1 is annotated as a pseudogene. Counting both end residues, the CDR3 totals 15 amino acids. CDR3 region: CASSKVAGGTDTQYF.

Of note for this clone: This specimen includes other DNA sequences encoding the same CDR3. CDR3 protein: CASSLSGGNTGELFF. Written as DNA, the CDR3 is TGCGCCAGCAGCTTGTCAGGGGGGAACACCGGGGAGCTGTTTTTT. The V call is TRBV5-1, the J call TRBJ2-2; 7 bases align to TRBD1. CDR1 SGHRS and CDR2 YFSETQ come from the germline V gene. After removal of 1 base from V and 1 base from J, the junction contained 1 base not matched to a gene. This CDR3 spans 15 amino acids.

For the CDR3, the DNA is TGTGCCAGCAGCTCCTTTACTTACGAGCAGTACTTC. Translation: CASSSFTYEQYF. The chain combines TRBV11-1 with TRBJ2-7; D unresolved. The V gene lost 4 bases and the J gene lost 4 bases, with 8 bases spanning the gap. This CDR3 has 12 amino acids. Germline V gives CDR1 SGHAT, CDR2 FQDESV (reference sequence).

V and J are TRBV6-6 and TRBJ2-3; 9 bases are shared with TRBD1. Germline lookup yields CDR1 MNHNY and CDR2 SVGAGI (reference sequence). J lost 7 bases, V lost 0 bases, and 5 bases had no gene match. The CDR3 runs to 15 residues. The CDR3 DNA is TGTGCCAGCAGTTACTCCGGGACAGGGTCATATACGCAGTATTTT. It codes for CASSYSGTGSYTQYF.

CDR3 sequence (DNA): TGTGCCATCAGTGAGGGCAGGGGGGTAGGTGGCTACACCTTC. As protein: CAISEGRGVGGYTF. V is TRBV10-3 and J is TRBJ1-2, with 7 bases that match TRBD1. Germline CDR1 is ENHRY and CDR2 is SYGVKD. There are 14 residues in the CDR3. The V and J ends lost 2 bases and 7 bases, in that order; junction bases with no gene match: 7.

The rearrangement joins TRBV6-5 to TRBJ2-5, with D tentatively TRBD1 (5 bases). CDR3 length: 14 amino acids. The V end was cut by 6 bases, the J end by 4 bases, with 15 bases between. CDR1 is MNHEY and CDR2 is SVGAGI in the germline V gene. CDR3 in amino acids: CASRGPLSRETQYF. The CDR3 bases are TGTGCCAGCAGGGGGCCCTTGAGTCGAGAGACCCAGTACTTC.

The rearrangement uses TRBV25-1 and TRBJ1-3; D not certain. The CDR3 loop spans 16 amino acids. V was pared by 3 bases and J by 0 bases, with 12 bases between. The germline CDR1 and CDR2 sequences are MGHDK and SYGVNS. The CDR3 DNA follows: TGTGCCAGCAGTGAGCGGGTAGATACCTCTGGAAACACCATATATTTT. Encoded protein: CASSERVDTSGNTIYF.

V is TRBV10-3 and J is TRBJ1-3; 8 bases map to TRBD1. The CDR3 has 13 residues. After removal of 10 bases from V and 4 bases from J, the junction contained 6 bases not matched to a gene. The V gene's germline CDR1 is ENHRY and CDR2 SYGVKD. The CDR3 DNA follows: TGTGCCACCTGGACAGGGAGGGGAAACACCATATATTTT. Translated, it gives CATWTGRGNTIYF.